This record looks at one T cell receptor beta chain sequence and its context. The CDR3 spans 14 residues. V gave up 4 bases and J gave up 1 base; unmatched junction bases: 3. The germline V gene has CDR1 MNHEY and CDR2 SVGEGT. This record comes from a study of blood T cell repertoires in COVID-19. Method: immunoSEQ multiplex PCR; TCRdb's copy keeps in-frame clones and lacks some. Here the sample spans 170,000 or so clones, roughly 83% being singletons. Source material: peripheral blood. The chain links TRBV6-2 or TRBV6-3 to TRBJ2-5, with 7 bases identical to TRBD1. The TCR was taken from a woman aged 55-70 years with acute or convalescent COVID-19. This CDR3 reads CASSFDRVQETQYF. The CDR3 DNA is TGTGCCAGCAGTTTCGACAGGGTCCAAGAGACCCAGTACTTC.